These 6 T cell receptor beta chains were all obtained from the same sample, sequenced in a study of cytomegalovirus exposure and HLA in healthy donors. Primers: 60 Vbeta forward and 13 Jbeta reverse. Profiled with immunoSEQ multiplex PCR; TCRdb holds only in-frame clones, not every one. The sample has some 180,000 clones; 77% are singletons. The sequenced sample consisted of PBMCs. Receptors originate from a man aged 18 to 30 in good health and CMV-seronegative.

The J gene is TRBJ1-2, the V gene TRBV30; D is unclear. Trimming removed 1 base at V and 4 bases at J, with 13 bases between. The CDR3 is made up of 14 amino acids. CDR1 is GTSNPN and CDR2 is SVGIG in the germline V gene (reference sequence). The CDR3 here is CAWSGPHGSYGYTF. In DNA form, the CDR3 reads TGTGCCTGGAGTGGCCCCCATGGGAGCTATGGCTACACCTTC.

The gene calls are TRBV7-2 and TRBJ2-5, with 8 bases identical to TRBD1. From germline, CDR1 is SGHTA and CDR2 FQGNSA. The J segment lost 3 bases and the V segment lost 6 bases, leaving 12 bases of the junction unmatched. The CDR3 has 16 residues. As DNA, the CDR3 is TGTGCCAGCAGTCCGACGGGCCTGGGACAGGAAGAGACCCAGTACTTC. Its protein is CASSPTGLGQEETQYF. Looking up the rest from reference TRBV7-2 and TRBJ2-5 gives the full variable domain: GAGVSQSPSNKVTEKGKDVELRCDPISGHTALYWYRQSLGQGLEFLIYFQGNSAPDKSGLPSDRFSAERTGGSVSTLTIQRTQQEDSAVYLCASSPTGLGQEETQYFGPGTRLLVL.

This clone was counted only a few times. The CDR3 spells CASSLDGGQGGQPQHF. In DNA form, the CDR3 reads TGCGCCAGCAGCTTGGATGGGGGACAGGGAGGTCAGCCCCAGCATTTT. V and J are TRBV5-1 and TRBJ1-5, with TRBD1 matching 9 bases. Trimming cost V 0 bases and J 6 bases; bases outside gene matches: 7. The CDR3 sequence is 16 residues long. Germline assignment: CDR1 SGHRS and CDR2 YFSETQ.

The CDR3 loop is CASSQGQVHYSPLHF. The CDR3 nucleotides are TGTGCCAGCAGTCAGGGCCAGGTTCACTATTCACCCCTCCACTTT. The V call is TRBV6-6, the J call TRBJ1-6, with D perhaps TRBD1 (5 bases). V gave up 5 bases and J gave up 8 bases, with 16 bases separating them. Per the germline V gene, CDR1 is MNHNY and CDR2 is SVGAGI (reference sequence). The CDR3 has 15 residues.

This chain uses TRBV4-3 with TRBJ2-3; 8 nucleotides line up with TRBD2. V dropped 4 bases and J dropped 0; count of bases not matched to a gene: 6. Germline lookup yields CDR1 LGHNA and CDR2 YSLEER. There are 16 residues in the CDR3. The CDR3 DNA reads TGCGCCAGCAGCCTCCTTAGCGGGATTAGCACAGATACGCAGTATTTT. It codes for CASSLLSGISTDTQYF.

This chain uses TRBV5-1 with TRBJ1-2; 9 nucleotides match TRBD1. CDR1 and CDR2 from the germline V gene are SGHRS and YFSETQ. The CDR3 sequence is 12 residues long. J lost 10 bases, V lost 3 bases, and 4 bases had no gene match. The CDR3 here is CASSWDRVVYTF. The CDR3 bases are TGCGCCAGCAGCTGGGACAGGGTGGTCTACACCTTC.